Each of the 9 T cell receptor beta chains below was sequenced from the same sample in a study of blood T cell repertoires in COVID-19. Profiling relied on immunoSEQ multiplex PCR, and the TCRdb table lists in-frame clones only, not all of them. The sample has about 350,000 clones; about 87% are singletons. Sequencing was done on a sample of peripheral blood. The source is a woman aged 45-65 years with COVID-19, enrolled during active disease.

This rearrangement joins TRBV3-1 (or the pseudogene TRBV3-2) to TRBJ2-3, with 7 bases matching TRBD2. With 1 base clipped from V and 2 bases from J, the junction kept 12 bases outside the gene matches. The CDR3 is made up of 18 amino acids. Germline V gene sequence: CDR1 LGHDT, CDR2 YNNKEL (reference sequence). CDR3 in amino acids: CASSQGRRLAHYTDTQYF. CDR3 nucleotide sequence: TGTGCCAGCAGCCAAGGACGTAGACTAGCTCATTACACAGATACGCAGTATTTT.

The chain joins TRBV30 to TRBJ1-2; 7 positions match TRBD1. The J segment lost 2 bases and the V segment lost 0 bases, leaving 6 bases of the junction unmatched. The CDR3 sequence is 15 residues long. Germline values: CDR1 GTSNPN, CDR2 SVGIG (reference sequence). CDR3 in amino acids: CAWSVRRGGNYGYTF. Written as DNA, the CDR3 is TGTGCCTGGAGTGTACGGAGAGGGGGCAACTATGGCTACACCTTC.

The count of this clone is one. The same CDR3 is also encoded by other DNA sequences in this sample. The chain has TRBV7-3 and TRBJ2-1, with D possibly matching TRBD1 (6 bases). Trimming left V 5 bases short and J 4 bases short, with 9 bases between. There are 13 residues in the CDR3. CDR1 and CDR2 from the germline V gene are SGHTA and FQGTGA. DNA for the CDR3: TGTGCCAGCAGCCTACAGGGTTACAATGAGCAGTTCTTC. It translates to CASSLQGYNEQFF.

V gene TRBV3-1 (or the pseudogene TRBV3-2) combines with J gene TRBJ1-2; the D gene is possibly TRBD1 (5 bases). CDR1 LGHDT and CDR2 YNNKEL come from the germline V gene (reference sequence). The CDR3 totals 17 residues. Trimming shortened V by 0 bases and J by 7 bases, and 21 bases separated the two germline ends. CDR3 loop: CASSQDPPGRQGSGYTF. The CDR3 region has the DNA TGTGCCAGCAGCCAAGATCCCCCTGGACGCCAGGGATCTGGCTACACCTTC.

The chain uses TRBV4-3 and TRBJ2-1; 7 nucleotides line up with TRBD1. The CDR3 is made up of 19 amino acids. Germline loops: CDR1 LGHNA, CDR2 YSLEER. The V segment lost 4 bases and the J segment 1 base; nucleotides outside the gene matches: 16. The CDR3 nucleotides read TGCGCCAGCAGCCCTCAGGGGTACCTACAGGGGATGTCCTACAATGAGCAGTTCTTC. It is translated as CASSPQGYLQGMSYNEQFF.

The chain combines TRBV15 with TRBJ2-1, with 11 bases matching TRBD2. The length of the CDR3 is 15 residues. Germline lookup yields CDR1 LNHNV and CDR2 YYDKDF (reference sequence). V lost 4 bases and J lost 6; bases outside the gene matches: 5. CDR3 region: CATSIGTSGRNEQFF. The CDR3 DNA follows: TGTGCCACCAGCATCGGGACTAGCGGACGCAATGAGCAGTTCTTC.

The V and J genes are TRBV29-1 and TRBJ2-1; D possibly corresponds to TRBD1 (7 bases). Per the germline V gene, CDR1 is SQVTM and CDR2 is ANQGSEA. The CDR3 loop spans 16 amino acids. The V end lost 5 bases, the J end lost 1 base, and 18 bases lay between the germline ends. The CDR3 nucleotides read TGCAGCGTTCCCCGGCCAGGGGGGCCTTCCTACAATGAGCAGTTCTTC. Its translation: CSVPRPGGPSYNEQFF.

The CDR3 loop is CASSESLAGVQETQYF. CDR3 nucleotide sequence: TGCGCCAGCAGTGAGTCGCTAGCGGGAGTACAAGAGACCCAGTACTTC. J is TRBJ2-5 and V is TRBV10-1; TRBD2 matches at 10 bases. The germline gives CDR1 WNHNN, CDR2 SYGVQD (reference sequence). Germline trimming cut 0 bases from V and 2 bases from J; bases unmatched to any gene: 3. The CDR3 covers 16 residues.

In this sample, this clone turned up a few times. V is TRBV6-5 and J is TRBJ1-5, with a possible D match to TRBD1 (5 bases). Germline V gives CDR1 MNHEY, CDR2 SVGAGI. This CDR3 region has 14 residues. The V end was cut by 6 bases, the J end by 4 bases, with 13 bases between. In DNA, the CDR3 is TGTGCCAGCAGCTATGGGGGGGGAAATCAGCCCCAGCATTTT. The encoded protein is CASSYGGGNQPQHF.